These T cell receptor beta chains were read from a single sample in a study of blood T cell repertoires in COVID-19. Method: immunoSEQ multiplex PCR; TCRdb's copy keeps in-frame clones and lacks some. The table lists around 130,000 clones, approximately 87% of them singletons. Sequencing input: peripheral blood. The receptors were sampled from a woman aged 45-65 years with acute or convalescent COVID-19. Both conserved end residues are part of each CDR3. Each record gives: V gene, J gene, CDR3 protein.

V: TRBV12-5
J: TRBJ1-5
CDR3: CASGLAPDGDINQPQHF

V: TRBV5-1
J: TRBJ2-7
CDR3: CASSWASGTGFYEQYF

V: TRBV20-1
J: TRBJ2-3
CDR3: CSARETSAQYF

V: TRBV18
J: TRBJ1-2
CDR3: CASSPPTGIGYTF

V: TRBV15
J: TRBJ2-5
CDR3: CATSRDPGGGETQYF

V: TRBV18
J: TRBJ1-4
CDR3: CASSRRMASEKLFF

V: TRBV7-2
J: TRBJ2-1
CDR3: CASKVLAPYNEQFF

V: TRBV19
J: TRBJ1-2
CDR3: CASSILGDYSYGYTF

V: TRBV23-1
J: TRBJ1-5
CDR3: CASGNRANQPQHF

V: TRBV4-1
J: TRBJ1-1
CDR3: CASSPSGAGGTVGDTEAFF

V: TRBV23-1
J: TRBJ1-2
CDR3: CASSHGAEANYGYTF